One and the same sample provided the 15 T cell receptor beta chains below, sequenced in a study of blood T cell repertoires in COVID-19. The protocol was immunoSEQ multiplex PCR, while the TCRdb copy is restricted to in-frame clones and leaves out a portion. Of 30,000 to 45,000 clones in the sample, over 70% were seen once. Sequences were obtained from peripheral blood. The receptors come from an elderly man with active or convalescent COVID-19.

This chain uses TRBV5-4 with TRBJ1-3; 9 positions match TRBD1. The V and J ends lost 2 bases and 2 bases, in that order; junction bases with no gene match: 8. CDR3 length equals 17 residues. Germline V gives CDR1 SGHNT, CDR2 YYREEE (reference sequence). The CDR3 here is CASSLRDRAVTGNTIYF. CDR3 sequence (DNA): TGTGCCAGCAGCTTAAGGGACAGGGCTGTAACTGGAAACACCATATATTTT. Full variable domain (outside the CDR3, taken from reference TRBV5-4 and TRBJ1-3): ETGVTQSPTHLIKTRGQQVTLRCSSQSGHNTVSWYQQALGQGPQFIFQYYREEENGRGNFPPRFSGLQFPNYSSELNVNALELDDSALYLCASSLRDRAVTGNTIYFGEGSWLTVV.

The CDR3 loop is CASSQDGDDYGTQYF. Written as DNA, the CDR3 is TGCGCCAGCAGCCAAGACGGGGATGATTATGGGACCCAGTACTTC. The V gene is TRBV4-1, the J gene TRBJ2-5, with a tentative D call TRBD2 (5 bases). The CDR3 is 15 amino acids. V lost 0 bases and J 7 bases, leaving 15 bases between the germline ends. CDR1 is MGHRA and CDR2 is YSYEKL in the germline V gene.

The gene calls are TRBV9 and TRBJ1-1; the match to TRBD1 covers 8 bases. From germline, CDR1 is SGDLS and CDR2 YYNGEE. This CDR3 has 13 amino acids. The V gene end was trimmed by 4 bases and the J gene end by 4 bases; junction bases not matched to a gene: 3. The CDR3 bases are TGTGCCAGCAGCACCGGGACAGGCACTGAAGCTTTCTTT. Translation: CASSTGTGTEAFF.

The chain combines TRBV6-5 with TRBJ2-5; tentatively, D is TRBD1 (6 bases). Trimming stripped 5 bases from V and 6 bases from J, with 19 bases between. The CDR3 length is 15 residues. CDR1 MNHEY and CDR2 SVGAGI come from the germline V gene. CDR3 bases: TGTGCCAGCAGTCCAAGTACAGGGTCCTCGAAGACCCAGTACTTC. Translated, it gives CASSPSTGSSKTQYF.

The CDR3 DNA reads TGTGCCAGCACTGTTGGGGGAGGCTCACACACAGATACGCAGTATTTT. It yields the protein CASTVGGGSHTDTQYF. The rearrangement uses TRBV6-4 and TRBJ2-3; D might be TRBD2 (6 bases). Trimming removed 7 bases from V and 2 bases from J, with 19 bases in between. The CDR3 is 16 amino acids. CDR1 is MRHNA, CDR2 SNTAGT, per germline.

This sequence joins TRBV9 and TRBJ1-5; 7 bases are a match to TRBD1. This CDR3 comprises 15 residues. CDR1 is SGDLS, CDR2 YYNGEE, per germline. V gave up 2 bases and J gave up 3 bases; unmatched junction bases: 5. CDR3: CASSVGDRSNQPQHF. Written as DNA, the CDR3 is TGTGCCAGCAGCGTGGGGGACAGATCCAATCAGCCCCAGCATTTT.

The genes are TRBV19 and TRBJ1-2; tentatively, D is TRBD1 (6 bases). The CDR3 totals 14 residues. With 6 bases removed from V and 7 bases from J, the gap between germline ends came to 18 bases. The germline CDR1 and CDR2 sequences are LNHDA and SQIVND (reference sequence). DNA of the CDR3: TGTGCCAGTAGAACAAGGGGGAACAGTGGTGGCTACACCTTC. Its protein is CASRTRGNSGGYTF. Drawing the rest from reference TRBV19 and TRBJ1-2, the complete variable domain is DGGITQSPKYLFRKEGQNVTLSCEQNLNHDAMYWYRQDPGQGLRLIYYSQIVNDFQKGDIAEGYSVSREKKESFPLTVTSAQKNPTAFYLCASRTRGNSGGYTFGSGTRLTVV.

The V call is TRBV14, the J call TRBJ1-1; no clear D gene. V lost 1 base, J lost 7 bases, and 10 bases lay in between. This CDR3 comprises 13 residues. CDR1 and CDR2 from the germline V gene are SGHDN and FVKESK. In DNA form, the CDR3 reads TGTGCCAGCAGCCAAGCGGCTGCTAGTGAAGCTTTCTTT. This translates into CASSQAAASEAFF.

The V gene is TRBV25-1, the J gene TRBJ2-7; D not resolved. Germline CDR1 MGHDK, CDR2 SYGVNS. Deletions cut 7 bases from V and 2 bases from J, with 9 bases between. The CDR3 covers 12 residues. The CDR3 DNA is TGTGCCAGCAAGGCGGAAACCTACGAGCAGTACTTC. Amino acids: CASKAETYEQYF.

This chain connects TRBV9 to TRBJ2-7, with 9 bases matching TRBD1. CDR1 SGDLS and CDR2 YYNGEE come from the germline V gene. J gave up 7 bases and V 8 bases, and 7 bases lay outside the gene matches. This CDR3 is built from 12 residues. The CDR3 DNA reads TGTGCCAGGGAACAGGGGGCGTGGGAGCAGTACTTC. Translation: CAREQGAWEQYF.

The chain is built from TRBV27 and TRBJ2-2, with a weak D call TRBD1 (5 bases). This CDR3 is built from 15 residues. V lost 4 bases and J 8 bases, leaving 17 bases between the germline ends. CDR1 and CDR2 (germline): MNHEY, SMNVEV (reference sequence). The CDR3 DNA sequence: TGTGCCAGCAGTTCCCGATCAGGGTATTCGGGGGAGCTGTTTTTT. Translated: CASSSRSGYSGELFF.

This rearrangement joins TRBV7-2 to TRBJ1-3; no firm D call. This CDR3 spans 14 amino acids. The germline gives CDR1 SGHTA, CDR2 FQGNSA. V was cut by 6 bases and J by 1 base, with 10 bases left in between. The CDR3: CASRNSRSGNTIYF. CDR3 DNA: TGTGCCAGCAGAAACAGCAGGTCTGGAAACACCATATATTTT.

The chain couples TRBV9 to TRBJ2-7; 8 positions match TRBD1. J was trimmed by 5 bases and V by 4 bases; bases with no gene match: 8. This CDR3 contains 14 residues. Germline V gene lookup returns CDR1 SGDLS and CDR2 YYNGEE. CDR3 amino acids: CASSLDRGWDEQYF. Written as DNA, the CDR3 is TGTGCCAGCAGCTTAGACAGGGGCTGGGACGAGCAGTACTTC.

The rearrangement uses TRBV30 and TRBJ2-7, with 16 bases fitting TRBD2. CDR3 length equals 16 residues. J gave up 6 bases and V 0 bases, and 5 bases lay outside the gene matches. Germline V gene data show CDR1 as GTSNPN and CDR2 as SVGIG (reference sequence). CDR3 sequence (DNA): TGTGCCTGGAGTGTGGGACTAGCGGGAGGGCCGCTCGAGCAGTACTTC. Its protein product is CAWSVGLAGGPLEQYF.

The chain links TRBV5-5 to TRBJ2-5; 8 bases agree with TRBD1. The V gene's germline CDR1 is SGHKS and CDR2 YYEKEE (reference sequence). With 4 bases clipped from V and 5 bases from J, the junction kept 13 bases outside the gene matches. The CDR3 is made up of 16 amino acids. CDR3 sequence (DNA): TGTGCCAGCAGCCCGCGGACAGGGCGCGAGGGTGAGACCCAGTACTTC. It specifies CASSPRTGREGETQYF.